The rows below give T cell receptor beta chains drawn from one sample of a study of spatial heterogeneity in lung cancer. TCRdb reanalysed the 5' RACE reads using MiXCR and keeps one entry per CDR3 protein. This sample has fewer than 20,000 distinct CDR3 sequences, with around a fifth found just once. The starting material was PBMCs, obtained at surgery. These receptors came from a male donor with early-stage non-small cell lung cancer. Each CDR3 is given with its conserved first and last residue. Fields, in order: clone size, D gene, J gene, V gene, CDR3 protein, CDR3 DNA. The D gene is left open where the match is weak. Clone size is not always given. Where it is, it says once, few, many or a class for expanded clones.

size: medium-sized; D: .; J: TRBJ1-5; V: TRBV7-6; CDR3: CASSLASGTINQPQHF; DNA: TGTGCCAGCAGCTTAGCTTCTGGCACAATCAATCAGCCCCAGCATTTT
size: few; D: TRBD1; J: TRBJ1-2; V: TRBV6-6; CDR3: CASSYYTGGYGYTF; DNA: TGTGCCAGCAGTTACTATACAGGGGGCTATGGCTACACCTTC
size: .; D: TRBD1; J: TRBJ2-2; V: TRBV29-1; CDR3: CSVLQGANTGELFF; DNA: TGCAGCGTTCTACAGGGGGCGAACACCGGGGAGCTGTTTTTT
size: few; D: .; J: TRBJ2-1; V: TRBV11-3; CDR3: CASSLGSSDPYNEQFF; DNA: TGTGCCAGCAGCTTAGGGTCTAGCGATCCCTACAATGAGCAGTTCTTC
size: .; D: TRBD1; J: TRBJ2-5; V: TRBV5-1; CDR3: CASSLATGQGRRETQYF; DNA: TGCGCCAGCAGCTTGGCGACAGGGCAGGGACGACGGGAGACCCAGTACTTC
size: medium-sized; D: .; J: TRBJ2-3; V: TRBV18; CDR3: CASSPAGPKDTQYF; DNA: TGTGCCAGCTCACCGGCGGGGCCCAAAGATACGCAGTATTTT
size: many; D: .; J: TRBJ1-1; V: TRBV19; CDR3: CASRPPRRGGNTEAFF; DNA: TGTGCCAGTAGACCCCCAAGGCGGGGAGGGAACACTGAAGCTTTCTTT
size: many; D: .; J: TRBJ1-2; V: TRBV9; CDR3: CASSADRNYGYTF; DNA: TGTGCCAGCAGCGCTGACAGGAACTATGGCTACACCTTC
size: medium-sized; D: .; J: TRBJ1-2; V: TRBV6-5; CDR3: CASRRENDYGYTF; DNA: TGTGCCAGTAGGAGGGAGAATGACTATGGCTACACCTTC
size: few; D: .; J: TRBJ2-7; V: TRBV4-1; CDR3: CASSPQLTYEQYF; DNA: TGCGCCAGCAGCCCACAGTTAACCTACGAGCAGTACTTC
size: .; D: .; J: TRBJ2-5; V: TRBV20-1; CDR3: CSAKGPGQETQYF; DNA: TGCAGTGCTAAAGGACCAGGCCAAGAGACCCAGTACTTC
size: once; D: .; J: TRBJ1-2; V: TRBV5-1; CDR3: CASSLEGGAYGYTF; DNA: TGCGCCAGCAGCTTGGAGGGGGGCGCCTATGGCTACACCTTC
size: .; D: .; J: TRBJ2-1; V: TRBV7-3; CDR3: CASSLNGGYNEQFF; DNA: TGTGCCAGCAGCTTAAACGGGGGATACAATGAGCAGTTCTTC
size: many; D: TRBD1; J: TRBJ1-2; V: TRBV11-3; CDR3: CASSQDRDGYGYTF; DNA: TGTGCCAGCAGCCAGGACAGGGATGGCTATGGCTACACCTTC
size: .; D: .; J: TRBJ2-1; V: TRBV12-3/TRBV12-4; CDR3: CASSSRGGEQFF; DNA: TGTGCCAGCAGTTCCAGGGGTGGTGAGCAGTTCTTC
size: once; D: .; J: TRBJ1-6; V: TRBV7-2; CDR3: CASSLIDTRGLVDSPLHF; DNA: TGTGCCAGCAGCTTAATAGACACAAGGGGGTTGGTAGATTCACCCCTCCACTTT
size: .; D: .; J: TRBJ1-5; V: TRBV12-3/TRBV12-4; CDR3: CASSAGPGDQPQHF; DNA: TGTGCCAGCAGCGCCGGGCCGGGGGATCAGCCCCAGCATTTT
size: .; D: TRBD1; J: TRBJ2-3; V: TRBV27; CDR3: CASSTNRGVRTDTQYF; DNA: TGTGCCAGCAGTACCAACAGGGGTGTTCGGACAGATACGCAGTATTTT
size: .; D: TRBD2; J: TRBJ2-1; V: TRBV7-9; CDR3: CASSLVLAGNEQFF; DNA: TGTGCCAGCAGCTTAGTACTAGCGGGAAATGAGCAGTTCTTC
size: few; D: TRBD2; J: TRBJ2-5; V: TRBV12-3/TRBV12-4; CDR3: CASSLSGRRETQYF; DNA: TGTGCCAGCAGTCTCAGCGGGAGGCGGGAGACCCAGTACTTC
size: many; D: TRBD2; J: TRBJ2-7; V: TRBV23-1; CDR3: CASSQSGIAGDYEQYF; DNA: TGCGCCAGCAGTCAATCAGGAATAGCGGGGGACTACGAGCAGTACTTC
size: few; D: .; J: TRBJ2-7; V: TRBV12-3/TRBV12-4; CDR3: CASSSPGIYEQYF; DNA: TGTGCCAGCAGTTCCCCAGGAATCTACGAGCAGTACTTC
size: medium-sized; D: .; J: TRBJ1-4; V: TRBV7-2; CDR3: CASSFASEEKLFF; DNA: TGTGCCAGCAGCTTTGCCAGCGAGGAAAAACTGTTTTTT
size: few; D: .; J: TRBJ1-2; V: TRBV7-2; CDR3: CASSLAGQNYGYTF; DNA: TGTGCCAGCAGCTTAGCAGGACAGAACTATGGCTACACCTTC
size: many; D: .; J: TRBJ1-5; V: TRBV24-1; CDR3: CATRQSDDQPQHF; DNA: TGTGCCACTCGACAAAGTGACGATCAGCCCCAGCATTTT
size: many; D: .; J: TRBJ1-5; V: TRBV27; CDR3: CASSLLLGQPQHF; DNA: TGTGCCAGCAGCCTCCTATTGGGTCAGCCCCAGCATTTT
size: .; D: .; J: TRBJ2-5; V: TRBV6-5; CDR3: CASSYAERGSQETQYF; DNA: TGTGCCAGCAGTTACGCTGAGAGGGGGTCCCAAGAGACCCAGTACTTC
size: few; D: .; J: TRBJ2-3; V: TRBV5-1; CDR3: CASSLAEGTDTQYF; DNA: TGCGCCAGCAGCTTGGCCGAAGGGACAGATACGCAGTATTTT
size: many; D: TRBD1; J: TRBJ1-1; V: TRBV19; CDR3: CASSPLPGTGGEAFF; DNA: TGTGCCAGTAGTCCCCTTCCCGGGACAGGGGGTGAAGCTTTCTTT
size: many; D: .; J: TRBJ2-7; V: TRBV3-1; CDR3: CASSQAGALGEQYF; DNA: TGTGCCAGCAGCCAAGCAGGGGCCCTGGGCGAGCAGTACTTC
size: .; D: TRBD2; J: TRBJ2-3; V: TRBV5-1; CDR3: CASSLVAGGSTDTQYF; DNA: TGCGCCAGCAGCTTGGTTGCGGGGGGGAGCACAGATACGCAGTATTTT
size: .; D: .; J: TRBJ2-2; V: TRBV9; CDR3: CASSASAGTDISGELFF; DNA: TGTGCCAGCAGCGCATCTGCCGGGACTGATATCTCCGGGGAGCTGTTTTTT
size: few; D: TRBD2; J: TRBJ2-5; V: TRBV6-1; CDR3: CASSWTSSETQYF; DNA: TGTGCCAGCAGCTGGACTAGCTCCGAGACCCAGTACTTC
size: medium-sized; D: TRBD1; J: TRBJ1-5; V: TRBV27; CDR3: CASSSRTGRDQPQHF; DNA: TGTGCCAGCAGTTCCAGGACAGGGCGGGATCAGCCCCAGCATTTT
size: few; D: TRBD1; J: TRBJ2-1; V: TRBV7-8; CDR3: CASSLARTGAYNEQFF; DNA: TGTGCCAGCAGCTTAGCCCGGACAGGGGCCTACAATGAGCAGTTCTTC
size: many; D: TRBD1; J: TRBJ1-3; V: TRBV19; CDR3: CATRDSYAGNTIYF; DNA: TGTGCCACCCGGGACAGTTACGCCGGAAACACCATATATTTT
size: few; D: .; J: TRBJ2-7; V: TRBV20-1; CDR3: CSARDFYEQYF; DNA: TGCAGTGCTAGAGATTTCTACGAGCAGTACTTC
size: medium-sized; D: TRBD1; J: TRBJ1-6; V: TRBV18; CDR3: CASSPRDRVSFPGNSPLHF; DNA: TGTGCCAGCTCACCGCGGGACAGGGTCTCGTTCCCGGGTAATTCACCCCTCCACTTT
size: .; D: .; J: TRBJ2-2; V: TRBV24-1; CDR3: CATSDSGVPGELFF; DNA: TGTGCCACCAGTGATTCGGGAGTGCCCGGGGAGCTGTTTTTT
size: .; D: TRBD2; J: TRBJ2-1; V: TRBV7-6; CDR3: CASSLGPSGGDNEQFF; DNA: TGTGCCAGCAGCTTAGGACCGAGCGGGGGGGACAATGAGCAGTTCTTC
size: few; D: TRBD1; J: TRBJ2-6; V: TRBV12-3/TRBV12-4; CDR3: CAIHTGAGANVLTF; DNA: TGTGCCATCCATACAGGGGCTGGGGCCAACGTCCTGACTTTC
size: many; D: .; J: TRBJ2-3; V: TRBV20-1; CDR3: CSARDVNTDTQYF; DNA: TGCAGTGCTAGAGACGTCAACACAGATACGCAGTATTTT
size: .; D: .; J: TRBJ1-1; V: TRBV7-8; CDR3: CASSLLGPAPGVTEAFF; DNA: TGTGCCAGCAGCTTACTGGGCCCCGCCCCGGGGGTCACTGAAGCTTTCTTT
size: .; D: TRBD2; J: TRBJ2-2; V: TRBV5-1; CDR3: CASSPRPSGGNTGELFF; DNA: TGCGCCAGCAGCCCCAGGCCTAGCGGGGGAAACACCGGGGAGCTGTTTTTT
size: many; D: TRBD2; J: TRBJ2-3; V: TRBV7-3; CDR3: CASSPGAGGADTQYF; DNA: TGTGCCAGCAGCCCCGGAGCGGGGGGAGCAGATACGCAGTATTTT
size: many; D: TRBD1; J: TRBJ2-1; V: TRBV13; CDR3: CASSSRTGRPYNEQFF; DNA: TGTGCCAGCAGCTCCCGGACAGGGCGCCCCTACAATGAGCAGTTCTTC
size: .; D: .; J: TRBJ1-4; V: TRBV20-1; CDR3: CSATDGINEKLFF; DNA: TGCAGTGCTACCGACGGTATTAATGAAAAACTGTTTTTT
size: many; D: TRBD2; J: TRBJ2-1; V: TRBV9; CDR3: CASSVSGISYNEQFF; DNA: TGTGCCAGCAGCGTTAGCGGGATCTCCTACAATGAGCAGTTCTTC
size: .; D: .; J: TRBJ1-6; V: TRBV6-4; CDR3: CASSGMCRASLYNSPLHF; DNA: TGTGCCAGCAGTGGGATGTGTCGAGCCTCCCTATATAATTCACCCCTCCACTTT
size: .; D: .; J: TRBJ1-2; V: TRBV6-6; CDR3: CASSSDNGYTF; DNA: TGTGCCAGCAGTTCAGATAATGGCTACACCTTC